This TCR beta chain stems from a study of cytomegalovirus exposure and HLA in healthy donors (dated by TCRdb to 2015 to 2018). Some background on the complete study: An earlier analysis of some 500 of the donors reported about 250 Gb of sequence data and some 120 million unique TCR beta sequences from about 200 million T cells. An early release that covered around 590 HLA-typed donors contained around 300 gigabases of sequencing data and about 84 million unique TCR sequences. The study was designed to test whether signatures of past pathogen exposure could be identified by cataloging public T cell receptors. Genome-wide SNP genotypes for about three fifths of the roughly 700 donors were used in a later genetic analysis, which treated that subset as a discovery cohort. To predict cytomegalovirus infection status, the study combined high-throughput TCR immunosequencing, statistical association of individual TCRs with disease status, and machine learning. The number of typed donors differed by locus: about 620-640 for A, B, C, DRB1 and DQB1; 522 for DQA1; 606 for DPA1; and around 470 for DPB1. To study patterns of TCR occurrence, a later analysis re-analyzed previously published TCR beta repertoires from 550 to 800 donors and added high-resolution HLA genotyping. In the later analysis, no new phenotypic data were used to find candidate immune exposures; instead, reliance was placed on TCR beta sequences and their occurrence across donors. Every discovery cohort repertoire had been produced on one sequencing platform. Because of strong linkage in the cohort, five DR-DQ haplotypes were treated as single units for association and clustering. HLA typing included class I and class II loci at four-digit resolution. Among roughly 400 genotyped donors of the cohort, an average of 235,054 unique TCR beta nucleotide sequences were sequenced per donor, around 20% of them non-productive. Donor age, sex, ethnicity and CMV serostatus were collected together with the repertoire data. An earlier analysis of several hundred of the donors used high-throughput TCR beta sequencing to judge whether each TCR beta V gene segment behaved as functional or pseudogenic. Of the 398 genotyped donors, 70% to 90% were placed in the genetic ancestry cluster associated with self-reported Caucasian donors. A separate validation cohort of 90 to 150 different subjects was used in addition to the approximately 670-subject first cohort. The study profiled the T cell repertoires of under 850 subjects by immunosequencing and related them to cytomegalovirus serostatus.

Based on the germline V gene (reference sequence), the CDR1 and CDR2 sequences are LNHDA and SQIVND. The cysteine opens and the phenylalanine closes a CDR3 of 17 amino acids. The only DNA kept is the CDR3, 51 bases in frame from the first base. Germline trimming amounts to 5 bases on V and 3 bases on J, with 9 as the count of junction bases outside the gene matches. Overall results and qualifications from the work: Some IMGT-functional V segments, including TRBV6-2 and TRBV6-3, could not be distinguished by the 87-base-pair reads and were therefore excluded. The study listed 164 TCR beta chains as associated with cytomegalovirus. Assigning TCR associations to individual alleles was difficult when HLA alleles, especially DR and DQ, strongly co-occurred. A group of highly shared sequence variants was considered likely to be a technical artifact of the sequencing pipeline. In a later genetic analysis, a missense DCLRE1C variant was associated with V-gene and J-gene trimming of TCR beta chains, and the association was replicated in an independent cohort. A further reported finding was that TCR beta sequences accurately predicted the HLA-A and HLA-B alleles for most subjects in the first cohort. Correlated functional status among segregating V segments might be attributable to linkage disequilibrium, but an unknown experimental factor could not be ruled out. The cohort was sequenced for TCR beta chains only, and without alpha or paired-chain data the features that could be detected were limited. Specific HLA alleles were associated with roughly 16,000 TCR beta sequences at a false discovery rate of 0.05 in a later analysis. In a later analysis, TCR association rates were found to vary across HLA loci, with the most associated TCRs seen for DRB1 alleles and the fewest for HLA-C alleles. A later analysis found that HLA-associated TCR beta chains were more clonally expanded and had lower generation probabilities than equally common non-associated chains. Because counts were too low, fewer than 20 rarely observed V segments, including chromosome 9 orphons, were excluded from the earlier analysis of 587 of the donors. Broadly in line with IMGT annotations, most TCR beta V segments showed up in productive rearrangements about 87% or about 30% of the time in an earlier analysis of about 500 of the donors. Because HLA typing was unavailable for some donors at each locus, only the typed subset was used in association tests. The authors suggested that the approach could potentially be extended to other disease states and immunological phenotypes. In a later analysis, several top co-occurrence clusters were reported to appear linked to parvovirus B19, influenza, CMV and Epstein-Barr virus. The classifier was reported to diagnose cytomegalovirus status with high specificity and sensitivity in both the original cohort and the validation cohort. A later analysis found that most CMV-associated TCR beta chains appeared HLA-restricted, with HLA associations seemingly driven largely by CMV exposure. According to a later genetic analysis, donors in an Asian-associated ancestry cluster had fewer N-insertions in productive TCRs than the approximately 670-donor mean. The presence/absence analyses assumed that sequencing depth was roughly uniform across donors, and that assumption may not be true. For the cohort, immune exposure information was limited to CMV serostatus. Most TCR sequences were observed very rarely across donors, whereas some public TCRs were present in many individuals. In vitro tests confirmed that three of the cytomegalovirus-associated TCR beta chains recognize cytomegalovirus antigens.

Receptors were amplified or captured by the immunoSEQ multiplex PCR assay. For the multiplex PCR, a mixture combining 60 forward primers for TCR Vbeta segments and 13 reverse primers for TCR Jbeta segments was used. The CDR3 region of rearranged TCR beta genes was amplified from genomic DNA with a multiplex PCR assay. On the Illumina HiSeq System, the amplified TCR beta libraries were sequenced as 87-base-pair reads. Per the source publication's procedure: In a later analysis, around 80 million unique TCR beta chains were counted across the approximately 620 repertoires, and roughly 11 million of these chains were shared by at least two donors. To remove PCR and sequencing errors, raw reads were error-corrected and collapsed into unique sequences using a nearest-neighbor algorithm that merged closely related sequences. To assign V, D and J gene segments, CDR3 sequences were aligned to IMGT reference sequences. For a sequence to be retained, a match of at least six nucleotides was required to both a V gene segment and a J gene segment. Rearrangements were called productive when the CDR3 lacked stop codons and stayed in frame with V and J; all others were non-productive. Following IMGT convention, CDR3 was defined as the stretch from the second conserved V-encoded cysteine to the conserved J-encoded phenylalanine. The earlier analysis of 550 to 650 of the donors excluded any sequence lacking an unambiguous match to a single V gene segment. An earlier analysis of a few hundred of the donors classified V segments as functional when productive rearrangements were above 56.7% and as segregating when the standard deviation between donors was above 5%. To diagnose cytomegalovirus status from the catalog of TCR beta chain sequences, a statistical classification framework was built. V and J gene assignment, in a later analysis, came from comparing TCR nucleotide sequences with IMGT/GENE-DB human TR gene sequences. In a later analysis, CDR3 sequences and most-parsimonious VDJ recombination scenarios were assigned using the TCRdist pipeline. In a later analysis, every TCR beta chain was defined by the combination of its CDR3 amino acid sequence and its V-gene family, and reads without a unique V-gene family were dropped. In a later analysis, nearly 600 highly shared, low-generation-probability nucleotide sequences were removed to address suspected cross-contamination and a sequencing artifact. In a later analysis, a clonal expansion index for each public chain was calculated from normalized within-repertoire ranks of inferred template counts. A later analysis computed generation probabilities with a VDJ recombination model fitted to out-of-frame rearrangements, and checked the results against IGoR. Hypergeometric tests were used in a later analysis to score TCR-TCR, TCR-HLA and TCR-CMV co-occurrence, with a repertoire-size bias correction applied to the TCR pairs. False discovery rates were estimated in a later analysis by permuting HLA or CMV assignments 20 times. In a later analysis, co-occurring TCRs were grouped using DBSCAN, with TCRdist sequence similarity added in when clustering inside HLA-allele-positive subsets. Repertoires with fewer than 30,000 or more than 120,000 public chains, plus five repertoires with anomalous nucleotide sharing, were excluded from co-occurrence clustering. As stored in TCRdb, this immuneACCESS dataset retains in-frame rearrangements with V and J assigned. A fraction of the clones does not appear; measured against another copy, unresolved V genes explain less than half of the discrepancy, and the remainder lacks a known reason. V, J and clone size reflect that table, while D and trimming were determined from the DNA. Present in this sample are more than 90,000 clones, about 80% of which were seen just once. Approximately 4% of the sample lies in the top ten.

The cohort was made up of approximately 670 healthy bone marrow donors. At the time of sampling, all cohort members were nominally healthy, though unrecorded immune exposures were likely present. The donor tested CMV seronegative and was one of the 352 seronegative cohort members. A peripheral blood sample was provided by each donor, and peripheral blood mononuclear cells were used for TCR beta sequencing. The Qiagen DNeasy Blood Extraction Kit was used to extract genomic DNA from the blood cell samples. The table lists this clone with a count of one. Its antigen is still unknown. Qualities for individual bases were not recorded, and no much larger clone is one base off.

This sequence originates from a man aged 35-49 years in good health and CMV-seronegative. Sequencing input: PBMCs. Rearrangement joined TRBV19 to TRBJ2-2, with 10 central nucleotides matching TRBD2. The DNA reads as follows: TGTGCCAGTAGTCGAAGCGGGGGGGCCTCGGACACCGGGGAGCTGTTTTTT. It is translated as CASSRSGGASDTGELFF.